Listed below are T cell receptor beta chains from one sample, sequenced in a study of blood T cell repertoires in COVID-19. Only in-frame clones appear in the TCRdb table, and some are missing; sequencing was by immunoSEQ multiplex PCR. Here the sample spans approximately 500,000 clones, roughly nine tenths being singletons. Source material: peripheral blood. The receptors originated from a woman aged 50 to 60 with COVID-19, enrolled during active disease. Each CDR3 is given with its conserved first and last residue. D genes are given only for firm matches.

V	D	CDR3
TRBV19	TRBD1	CASKAQGQMSRANVLTF
TRBV27	NA	CASSLTLGGSNEKLFF
TRBV15	TRBD2	CATRRGGVIYEQYF
TRBV5-6	NA	CASSLGPTGGNTIYF
TRBV12-5	NA	CASGPDIPNTEAFF
TRBV9	NA	CASSGGGTNTEAFF
TRBV18	TRBD1	CASSPLGDSHGNTIYF
TRBV2	NA	CASSNTGYGYTF
TRBV7-5	NA	CASGLGLDTEAFF
TRBV5-1	NA	CASSLSAGSRTEAFF
TRBV23-1	NA	CASSQSPPDSQPAMDKNIQYF
TRBV6-1	NA	CASSDGPAGGYTF
TRBV30	NA	CAWSMKRDQPQHF
TRBV19	TRBD1	CASSLRTGASTDTQYF
TRBV7-8	NA	CASSLEEVYNEQFF
TRBV6-5	TRBD2	CASSSVAGEETQYF
TRBV3-1/TRBV3-2	NA	CASSHTGDGTDTQYF
TRBV2	NA	CASSETAGVDTGELFF
TRBV18	NA	CASSPTGSAYEQYF
TRBV6-1	NA	CASSEGGDYGYTF
TRBV19	TRBD1	CASSMGDSHNEAFF
TRBV2	NA	CASRVVGGAYEQYF
TRBV2	TRBD1	CASGLTGDSPLHF
TRBV5-1	NA	CASTEGQFGTEAFF
TRBV24-1	NA	CATSDKKGDLDQPQHF
TRBV7-5	NA	CASTPRGGNTIYF
TRBV5-1	NA	CASRGLSHNEQFF
TRBV6-5	NA	CASSYQASVAPLHF
TRBV7-9	NA	CASSFGQILEAFF
TRBV19	TRBD1	CASRPETGDGNTIYF
TRBV19	TRBD2	CASKTSGWYNEQFF
TRBV28	TRBD1	CASKGAPGEQFF
TRBV1	NA	CTSSQFTTWLGYTF
TRBV10-1	NA	CASSEEGGTEAFF
TRBV19	TRBD1	CASSSRTGPNQPQHF